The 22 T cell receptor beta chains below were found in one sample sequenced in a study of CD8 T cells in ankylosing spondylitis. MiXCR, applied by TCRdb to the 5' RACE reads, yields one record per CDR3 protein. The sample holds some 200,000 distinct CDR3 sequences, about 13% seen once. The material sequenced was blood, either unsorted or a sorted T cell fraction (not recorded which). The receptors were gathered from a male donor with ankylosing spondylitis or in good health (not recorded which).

CDR3 protein: CASSITTGTGMSYTF. Here the CDR3 DNA reads TGTGCCAGCAGTATAACCACCGGGACAGGGATGTCCTACACCTTC. The chain has TRBV27 and TRBJ1-2; TRBD1 matches at 9 bases. Germline assignment: CDR1 MNHEY and CDR2 SMNVEV (reference sequence). The CDR3 totals 15 residues. Trimming removed 5 bases from V and 10 bases from J; junction bases left unmatched: 14.

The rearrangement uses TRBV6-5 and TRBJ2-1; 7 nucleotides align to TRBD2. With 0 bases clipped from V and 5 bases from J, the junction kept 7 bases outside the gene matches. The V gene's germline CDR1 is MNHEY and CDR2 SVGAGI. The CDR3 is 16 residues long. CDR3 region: CASSYSASGVHNEQFF. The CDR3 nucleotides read TGTGCCAGCAGTTACTCGGCCAGCGGGGTACACAATGAGCAGTTCTTC.

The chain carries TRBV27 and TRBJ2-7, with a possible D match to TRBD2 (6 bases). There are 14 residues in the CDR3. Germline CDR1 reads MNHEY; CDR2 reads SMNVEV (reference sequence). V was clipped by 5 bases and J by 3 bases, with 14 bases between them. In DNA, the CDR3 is TGTGCCAGCAGTCCCCGGGGGATCTTCTACGAGCAGTACTTC. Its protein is CASSPRGIFYEQYF.

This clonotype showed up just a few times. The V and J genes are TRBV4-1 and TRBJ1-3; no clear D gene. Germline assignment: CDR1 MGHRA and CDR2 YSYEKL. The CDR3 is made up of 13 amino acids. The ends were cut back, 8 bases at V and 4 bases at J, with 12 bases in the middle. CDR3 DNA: TGCGCCAGCGCCCCTACGGCGGGAAACACCATATATTTT. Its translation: CASAPTAGNTIYF.

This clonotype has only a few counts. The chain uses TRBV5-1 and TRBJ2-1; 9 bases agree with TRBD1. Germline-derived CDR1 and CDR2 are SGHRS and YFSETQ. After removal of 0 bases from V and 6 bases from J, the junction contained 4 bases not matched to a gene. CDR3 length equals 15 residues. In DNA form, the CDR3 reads TGCGCCAGCAGCTTGGGACAGGGGGAAGTCAATGAGCAGTTCTTC. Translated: CASSLGQGEVNEQFF.

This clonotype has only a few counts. The CDR3 DNA follows: TGTGCCAGCAGCCCCCAGACAGGGGGAAGTGAAAAACTGTTTTTT. As protein: CASSPQTGGSEKLFF. The V call is TRBV13, the J call TRBJ1-4; 9 positions match TRBD1. The V gene's germline CDR1 is PRHDT and CDR2 FYEKMQ (reference sequence). Trimming took 5 bases from V and 7 from J; bases not matched to a gene: 8. The CDR3 has 15 amino acids. Together with reference TRBV13 and TRBJ1-4, the CDR3 gives the full variable domain: AAGVIQSPRHLIKEKRETATLKCYPIPRHDTVYWYQQGPGQDPQFLISFYEKMQSDKGSIPDRFSAQQFSDYHSELNMSSLELGDSALYFCASSPQTGGSEKLFFGSGTQLSVL.

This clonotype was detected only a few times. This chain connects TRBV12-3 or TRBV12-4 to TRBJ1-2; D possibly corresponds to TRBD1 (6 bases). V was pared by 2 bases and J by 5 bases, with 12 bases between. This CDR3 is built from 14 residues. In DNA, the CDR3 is TGTGCCAGCAGTTTAACTACAGGGACTTATGGCTACACCTTC. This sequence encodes CASSLTTGTYGYTF.

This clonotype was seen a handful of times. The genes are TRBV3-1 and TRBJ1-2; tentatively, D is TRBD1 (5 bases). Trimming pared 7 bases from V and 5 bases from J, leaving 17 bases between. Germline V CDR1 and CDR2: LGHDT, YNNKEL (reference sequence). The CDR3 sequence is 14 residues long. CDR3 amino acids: CASTQAGAGYGYTF. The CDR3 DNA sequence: TGTGCCAGCACCCAGGCCGGGGCCGGGTATGGCTACACCTTC.

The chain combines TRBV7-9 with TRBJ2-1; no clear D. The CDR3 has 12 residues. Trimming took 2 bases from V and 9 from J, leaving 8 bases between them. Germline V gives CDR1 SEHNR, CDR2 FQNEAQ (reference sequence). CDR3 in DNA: TGTGCCAGCAGCTTAAGCCCGGCTGAGCAGTTCTTC. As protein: CASSLSPAEQFF.

The CDR3: CASSQGGGAYEQYF. The CDR3 coding sequence is TGTGCCAGCAGCCAGGGGGGCGGAGCCTACGAGCAGTACTTC. This chain links TRBV3-1 with TRBJ2-7; D is tentatively TRBD1 or TRBD2 (6 bases each). The CDR3 has 14 amino acids. In germline, CDR1 is LGHDT, CDR2 YNNKEL (reference sequence). With 3 bases removed from V and 2 bases from J, the gap between germline ends came to 11 bases.

The chain's CDR3 is CASSLLEGGPREQETQYF. The CDR3 DNA reads as TGTGCCAGCAGCCTCCTGGAGGGGGGCCCCCGGGAGCAAGAGACCCAGTACTTC. J is TRBJ2-5 and V is TRBV28; the D gene could be TRBD1 or TRBD2 (6 bases each). Germline-derived CDR1 and CDR2 are MDHEN and SYDVKM. The CDR3 extends over 18 amino acids. Trimming left V 6 bases short and J 2 bases short, with 25 bases between.

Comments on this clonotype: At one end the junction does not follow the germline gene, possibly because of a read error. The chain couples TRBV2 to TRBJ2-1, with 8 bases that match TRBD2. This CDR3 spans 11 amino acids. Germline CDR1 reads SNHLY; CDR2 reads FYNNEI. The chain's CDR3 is CASSDAAGAPF. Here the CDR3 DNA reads TGTGCCAGCAGTGACGCAGCGGGGGCCCCCTTC.

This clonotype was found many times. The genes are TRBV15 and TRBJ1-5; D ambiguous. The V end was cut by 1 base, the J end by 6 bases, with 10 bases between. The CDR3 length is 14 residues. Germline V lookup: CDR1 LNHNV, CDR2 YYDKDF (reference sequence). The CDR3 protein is CATSRGSPGQPQHF. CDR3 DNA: TGTGCCACCAGCAGAGGAAGCCCCGGTCAGCCCCAGCATTTT.

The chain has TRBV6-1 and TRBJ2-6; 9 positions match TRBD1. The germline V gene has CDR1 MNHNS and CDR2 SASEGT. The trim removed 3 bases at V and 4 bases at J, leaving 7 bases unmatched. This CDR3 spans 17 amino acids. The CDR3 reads CASSEGDRVSGANVLTF. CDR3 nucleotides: TGTGCCAGCAGTGAGGGGGACAGGGTATCCGGGGCCAACGTCCTGACTTTC.

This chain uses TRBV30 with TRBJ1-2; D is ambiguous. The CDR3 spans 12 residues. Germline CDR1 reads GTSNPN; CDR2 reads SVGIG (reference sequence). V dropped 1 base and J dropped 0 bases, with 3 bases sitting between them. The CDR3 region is CAWSESNYGYTF. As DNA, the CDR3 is TGTGCCTGGAGTGAATCTAACTATGGCTACACCTTC.

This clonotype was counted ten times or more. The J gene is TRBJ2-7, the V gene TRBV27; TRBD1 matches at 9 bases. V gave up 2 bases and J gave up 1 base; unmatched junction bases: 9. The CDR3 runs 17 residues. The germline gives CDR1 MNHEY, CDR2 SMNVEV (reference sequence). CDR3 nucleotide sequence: TGTGCCAGCAGTTTAGTCCCGGGACAGGGACTATCCTACGAGCAGTACTTC. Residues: CASSLVPGQGLSYEQYF.

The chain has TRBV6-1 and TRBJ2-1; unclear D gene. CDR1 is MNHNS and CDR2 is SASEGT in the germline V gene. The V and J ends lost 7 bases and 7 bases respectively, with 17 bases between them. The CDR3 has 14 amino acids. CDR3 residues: CASTISGFGNEQFF. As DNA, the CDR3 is TGTGCCAGCACCATTAGTGGATTCGGTAATGAGCAGTTCTTC.

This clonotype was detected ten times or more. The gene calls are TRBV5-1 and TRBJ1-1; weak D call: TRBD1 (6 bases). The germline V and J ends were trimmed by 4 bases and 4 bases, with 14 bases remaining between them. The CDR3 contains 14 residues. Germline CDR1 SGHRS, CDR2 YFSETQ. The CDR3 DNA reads TGCGCCAGCAGCGCGGGGGGCCCAGCCACTGAAGCTTTCTTT. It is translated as CASSAGGPATEAFF.

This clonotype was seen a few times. The CDR3 loop reads CASSQLGPQGVAGVDEQFF. DNA for the CDR3: TGTGCCAGCAGCCAACTGGGGCCTCAGGGGGTAGCGGGGGTAGATGAGCAGTTCTTC. The V call is TRBV4-2, the J call TRBJ2-1; 9 bases agree with TRBD2. CDR1 and CDR2 (germline): LGHNA, YNFKEQ. Trimming took 2 bases from V and 8 from J; bases not matched to a gene: 19. The CDR3 is made up of 19 amino acids.

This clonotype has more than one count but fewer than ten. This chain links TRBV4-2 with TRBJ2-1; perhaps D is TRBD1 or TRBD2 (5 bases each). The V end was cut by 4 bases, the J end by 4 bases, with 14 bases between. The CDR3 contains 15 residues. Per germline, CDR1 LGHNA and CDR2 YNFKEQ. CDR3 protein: CASSPGAEEYNEQFF. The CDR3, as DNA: TGTGCCAGCAGCCCCGGGGCAGAGGAATACAATGAGCAGTTCTTC.

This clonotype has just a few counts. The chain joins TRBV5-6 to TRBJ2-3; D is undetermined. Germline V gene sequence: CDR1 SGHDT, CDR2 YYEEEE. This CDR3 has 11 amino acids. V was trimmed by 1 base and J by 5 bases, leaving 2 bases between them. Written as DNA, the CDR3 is TGTGCCAGCAGCTTGATAGATACGCAGTATTTT. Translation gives CASSLIDTQYF.

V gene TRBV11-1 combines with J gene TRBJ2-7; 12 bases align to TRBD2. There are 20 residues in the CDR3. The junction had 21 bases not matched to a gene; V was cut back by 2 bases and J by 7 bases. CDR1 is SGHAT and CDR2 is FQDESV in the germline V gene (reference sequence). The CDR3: CASSLTYETSGSLNPREQYF. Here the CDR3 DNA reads TGTGCCAGCAGCTTAACATATGAGACTAGCGGGAGCCTTAACCCTCGGGAGCAGTACTTC.